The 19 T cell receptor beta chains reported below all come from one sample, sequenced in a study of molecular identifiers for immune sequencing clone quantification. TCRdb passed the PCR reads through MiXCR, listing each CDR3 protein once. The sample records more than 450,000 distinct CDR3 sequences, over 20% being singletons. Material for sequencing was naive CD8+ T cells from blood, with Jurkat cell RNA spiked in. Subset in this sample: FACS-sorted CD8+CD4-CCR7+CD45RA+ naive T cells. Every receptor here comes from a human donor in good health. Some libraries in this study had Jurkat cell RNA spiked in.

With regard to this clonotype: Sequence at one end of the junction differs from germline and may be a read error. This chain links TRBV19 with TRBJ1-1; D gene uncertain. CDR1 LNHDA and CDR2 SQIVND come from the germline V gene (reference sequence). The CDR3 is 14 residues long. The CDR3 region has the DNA TGTGCCGGTAGTATGGGTGTCGGGGTCGCTGAAGCTTTCTTT. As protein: CAGSMGVGVAEAFF.

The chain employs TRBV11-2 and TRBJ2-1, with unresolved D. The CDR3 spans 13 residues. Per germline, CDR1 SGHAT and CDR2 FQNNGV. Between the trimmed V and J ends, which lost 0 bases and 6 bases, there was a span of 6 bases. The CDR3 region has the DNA TGTGCCAGCAGCTTAGATTGGGGCAATGAGCAGTTCTTC. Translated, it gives CASSLDWGNEQFF.

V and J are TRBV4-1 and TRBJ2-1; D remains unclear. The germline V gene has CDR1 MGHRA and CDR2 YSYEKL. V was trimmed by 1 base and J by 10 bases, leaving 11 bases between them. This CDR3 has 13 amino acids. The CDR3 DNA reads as TGCGCCAGCAGCCAAGGGCAAAGATACGAGCAGTTCTTC. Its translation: CASSQGQRYEQFF.

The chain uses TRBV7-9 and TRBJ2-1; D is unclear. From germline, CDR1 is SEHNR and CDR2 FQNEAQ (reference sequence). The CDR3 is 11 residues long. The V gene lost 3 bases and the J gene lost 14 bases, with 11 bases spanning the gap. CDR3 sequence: CASSFGQGEFF. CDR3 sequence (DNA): TGTGCCAGCAGCTTCGGCCAAGGAGAGTTCTTC.

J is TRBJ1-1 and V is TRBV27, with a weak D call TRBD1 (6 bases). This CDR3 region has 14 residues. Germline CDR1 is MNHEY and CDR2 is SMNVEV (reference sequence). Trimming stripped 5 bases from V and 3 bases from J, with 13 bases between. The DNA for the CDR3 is TGTGCCAGCAGTCTACAGGGAATTTACACTGAAGCTTTCTTT. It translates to CASSLQGIYTEAFF.

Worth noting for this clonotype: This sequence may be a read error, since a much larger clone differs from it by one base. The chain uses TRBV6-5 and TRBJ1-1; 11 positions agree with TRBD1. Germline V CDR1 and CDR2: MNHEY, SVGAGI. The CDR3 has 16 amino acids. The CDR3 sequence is CASSYGTGGFNTKAFF. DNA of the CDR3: TGTGCCAGCAGCTACGGGACAGGGGGGTTCAACACTAAAGCTTTCTTT.

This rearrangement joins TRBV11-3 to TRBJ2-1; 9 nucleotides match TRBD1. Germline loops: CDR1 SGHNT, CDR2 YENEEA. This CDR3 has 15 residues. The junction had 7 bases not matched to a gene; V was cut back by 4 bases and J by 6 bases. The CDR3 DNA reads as TGTGCCAGCAGCTCCCGGGACAGGGAGGGCAATGAGCAGTTCTTC. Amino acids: CASSSRDREGNEQFF. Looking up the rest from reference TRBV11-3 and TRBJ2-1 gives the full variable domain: EAGVVQSPRYKIIEKKQPVAFWCNPISGHNTLYWYLQNLGQGPELLIRYENEEAVDDSQLPKDRFSAERLKGVDSTLKIQPAELGDSAVYLCASSSRDREGNEQFFGPGTRLTVL.

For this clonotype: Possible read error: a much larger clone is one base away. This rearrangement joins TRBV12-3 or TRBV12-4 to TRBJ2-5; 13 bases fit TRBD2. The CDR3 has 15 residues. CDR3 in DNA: TGTGCCAGCAGTCCAACTAGCGGGGGGGCGACGACCCTGTACTTC. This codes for CASSPTSGGATTLYF.

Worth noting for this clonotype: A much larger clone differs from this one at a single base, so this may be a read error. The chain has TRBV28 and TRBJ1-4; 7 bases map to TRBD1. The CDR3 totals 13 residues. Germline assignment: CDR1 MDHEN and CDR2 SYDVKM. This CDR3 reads CASGLTGRPKLFF. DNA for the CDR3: TGTGCCAGCGGTTTGACAGGGAGGCCAAAACTGTTTTTT.

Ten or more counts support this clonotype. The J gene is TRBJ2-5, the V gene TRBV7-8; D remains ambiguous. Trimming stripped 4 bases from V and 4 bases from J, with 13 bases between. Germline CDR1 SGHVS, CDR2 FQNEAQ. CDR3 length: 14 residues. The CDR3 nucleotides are TGTGCCAGCAGCTCCTCGGGCCCCGGAGAGACCCAGTACTTC. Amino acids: CASSSSGPGETQYF.

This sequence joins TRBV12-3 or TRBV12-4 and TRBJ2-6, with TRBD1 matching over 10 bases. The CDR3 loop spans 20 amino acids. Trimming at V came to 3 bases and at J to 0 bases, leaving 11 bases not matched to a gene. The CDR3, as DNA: TGTGCCAGCAGTTTTAGGTTCCCGGGACAGGGGATCTCTGGGGCCAACGTCCTGACTTTC. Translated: CASSFRFPGQGISGANVLTF.

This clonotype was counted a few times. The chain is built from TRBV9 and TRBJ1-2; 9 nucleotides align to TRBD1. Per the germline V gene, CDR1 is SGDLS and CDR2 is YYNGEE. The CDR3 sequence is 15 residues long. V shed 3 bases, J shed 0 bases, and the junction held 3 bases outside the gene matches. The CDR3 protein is CASSEGTGPNYGYTF. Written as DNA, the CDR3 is TGTGCCAGCAGCGAGGGGACAGGGCCTAACTATGGCTACACCTTC.

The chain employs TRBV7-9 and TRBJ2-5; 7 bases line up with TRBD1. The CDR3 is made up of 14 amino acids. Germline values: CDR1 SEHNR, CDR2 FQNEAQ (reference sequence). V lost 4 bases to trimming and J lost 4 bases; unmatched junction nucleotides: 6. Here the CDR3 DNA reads TGTGCCAGCAGCTCCCCGGGACAGATAGAGACCCAGTACTTC. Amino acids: CASSSPGQIETQYF.

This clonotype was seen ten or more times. CDR3 sequence: CASSLTGSSTDTQYF. For the CDR3, the DNA is TGTGCCAGCAGCTTGACAGGGTCTAGCACAGATACGCAGTATTTT. This sequence joins TRBV5-4 and TRBJ2-3; tentative D call: TRBD1 (6 bases). This CDR3 is 15 amino acids long. Germline values: CDR1 SGHNT, CDR2 YYREEE (reference sequence). V gave up 1 base and J gave up 0 bases, with 9 bases separating them.

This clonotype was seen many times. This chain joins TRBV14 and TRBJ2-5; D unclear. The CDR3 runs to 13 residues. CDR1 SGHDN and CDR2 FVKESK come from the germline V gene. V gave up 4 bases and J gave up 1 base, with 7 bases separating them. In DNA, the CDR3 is TGTGCCAGCAGCCTCACACCCCAAGAGACCCAGTACTTC. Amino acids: CASSLTPQETQYF.

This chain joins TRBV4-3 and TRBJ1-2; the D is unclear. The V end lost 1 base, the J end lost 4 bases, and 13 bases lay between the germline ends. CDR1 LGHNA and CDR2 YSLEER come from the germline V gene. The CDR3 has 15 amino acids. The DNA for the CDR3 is TGCGCCAGCAGCCAAGCCCCACTGGTGTCCTATGGCTACACCTTC. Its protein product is CASSQAPLVSYGYTF.

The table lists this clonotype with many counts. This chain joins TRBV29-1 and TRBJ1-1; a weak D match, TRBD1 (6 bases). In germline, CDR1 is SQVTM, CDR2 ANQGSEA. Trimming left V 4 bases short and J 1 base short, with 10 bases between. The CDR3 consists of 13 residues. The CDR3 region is CSVGDIENTEAFF. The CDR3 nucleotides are TGCAGCGTTGGGGACATAGAGAACACTGAAGCTTTCTTT.

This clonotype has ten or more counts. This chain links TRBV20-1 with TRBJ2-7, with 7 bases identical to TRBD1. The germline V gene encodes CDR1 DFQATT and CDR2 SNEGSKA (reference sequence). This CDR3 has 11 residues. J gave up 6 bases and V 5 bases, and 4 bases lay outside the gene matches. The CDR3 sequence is CSADRVSEQYF. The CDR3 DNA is TGCAGTGCTGACAGGGTTTCCGAGCAGTACTTC.

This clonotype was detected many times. CDR3 residues: CASSHTGSYEQYF. CDR3 nucleotides: TGTGCCAGCAGCCATACAGGGTCCTACGAGCAGTACTTC. The rearrangement uses TRBV14 and TRBJ2-7, with D perhaps matching TRBD1 (6 bases). The CDR3 has 13 amino acids. The germline gives CDR1 SGHDN, CDR2 FVKESK. Between the trimmed V and J ends, which lost 3 bases and 1 base, there was a span of 7 bases.